This is a list of T cell receptor beta chains from one sample in a study of T cell repertoires in aging, cancer and after chemotherapy. TCRdb reanalysed the multiplex PCR reads using MiXCR and keeps one entry per CDR3 protein. The sample records 5,000 to 6,000 distinct CDR3 sequences, about 24% being singletons. Material for sequencing was blood. The source of these receptors is a human donor in good health. Both conserved end residues are part of each CDR3. D genes are given only for firm matches. Clone size appears in some rows only: once, few, many, or a class for an expanded clone.

>TRBJ2-5|TRBV15|TRBD1|medium-sized
CATSREGTAEETQYF
TGTGCCACCAGCAGAGAGGGGACAGCCGAAGAGACCCAGTACTTC
>TRBJ2-7|TRBV6-5|.|medium-sized
CASSIVGYEQYF
TGTGCCAGCAGTATCGTTGGCTACGAGCAGTACTTC
>TRBJ1-5|TRBV30|.|few
CAWNAGTMMQPQHF
TGTGCCTGGAACGCCGGGACAATGATGCAGCCCCAGCATTTT
>TRBJ2-7|TRBV13|TRBD2|medium-sized
CASSPPSAGVSEQYF
TGTGCCAGCAGCCCCCCTTCAGCGGGGGTGAGCGAGCAGTACTTC
>TRBJ2-3|TRBV5-4|.|medium-sized
CASSLDSNTDTQYF
TGTGCCAGCAGCCTGGACTCCAACACAGATACGCAGTATTTT
>TRBJ2-1|TRBV20-1|TRBD2|medium-sized
CSARDLAGDMGEQFF
TGCAGTGCTAGAGACCTAGCGGGAGACATGGGTGAGCAGTTCTTC
>TRBJ2-1|TRBV24-1|TRBD1|few
CATRPRGSYNEQFF
TGTGCCACTAGACCCAGGGGGTCTTACAATGAGCAGTTCTTC
>TRBJ2-7|TRBV27|.|medium-sized
CASSSYRGAHSSYEQYF
TGTGCCAGCAGTTCGTACCGAGGGGCCCATAGCTCCTACGAGCAGTACTTC
>TRBJ1-1|TRBV30|.|medium-sized
CAWSVGARRTEAFF
TGTGCCTGGAGTGTAGGGGCGCGAAGGACTGAAGCTTTCTTT
>TRBJ2-7|TRBV12-3/TRBV12-4|.|.
CASSPRPVRSLEQYF
TGTGCCAGCAGTCCCAGGCCGGTTAGGTCCCTCGAGCAGTACTTC
>TRBJ1-2|TRBV6-6|.|medium-sized
CASSYSIPGGIGYTF
TGTGCCAGCAGTTACTCGATTCCGGGGGGAATCGGCTACACCTTC
>TRBJ2-3|TRBV12-3/TRBV12-4|.|medium-sized
CASNPLGQSTDTQYF
TGTGCCAGCAACCCACTGGGGCAGAGCACAGATACGCAGTATTTT
>TRBJ1-6|TRBV6-5|.|medium-sized
CASSYRGGSPLHF
TGTGCCAGCAGTTATAGGGGGGGTTCACCCCTCCACTTT
>TRBJ1-6|TRBV7-9|.|.
CASSLGRGSGYNSPLHF
TGTGCCAGCAGCTTAGGAAGGGGGTCGGGATATAATTCACCCCTCCACTTT
>TRBJ1-2|TRBV30|.|few
CAWGSPGASGYTF
TGTGCCTGGGGGTCCCCGGGGGCCTCTGGCTACACCTTC
>TRBJ2-7|TRBV20-1|TRBD1|.
CSARKDRGISGQYF
TGCAGTGCTAGAAAAGACAGGGGCATCTCAGGGCAGTACTTC
>TRBJ1-4|TRBV6-2/TRBV6-3|.|medium-sized
CASSHDRLGLFF
TGTGCCAGCAGTCACGATCGCCTTGGGCTGTTTTTT
>TRBJ1-2|TRBV19|.|medium-sized
CATHRGGAGYTF
TGTGCCACTCATCGCGGGGGTGCTGGCTACACCTTC
>TRBJ1-5|TRBV15|.|few
CATSREGWQPQHF
TGTGCCACCAGCAGGGAGGGGTGGCAGCCCCAGCATTTT
>TRBJ2-1|TRBV5-6|TRBD2|medium-sized
CASSRTSGGYNEQFF
TGTGCCAGCAGCCGGACTAGCGGGGGTTACAATGAGCAGTTCTTC